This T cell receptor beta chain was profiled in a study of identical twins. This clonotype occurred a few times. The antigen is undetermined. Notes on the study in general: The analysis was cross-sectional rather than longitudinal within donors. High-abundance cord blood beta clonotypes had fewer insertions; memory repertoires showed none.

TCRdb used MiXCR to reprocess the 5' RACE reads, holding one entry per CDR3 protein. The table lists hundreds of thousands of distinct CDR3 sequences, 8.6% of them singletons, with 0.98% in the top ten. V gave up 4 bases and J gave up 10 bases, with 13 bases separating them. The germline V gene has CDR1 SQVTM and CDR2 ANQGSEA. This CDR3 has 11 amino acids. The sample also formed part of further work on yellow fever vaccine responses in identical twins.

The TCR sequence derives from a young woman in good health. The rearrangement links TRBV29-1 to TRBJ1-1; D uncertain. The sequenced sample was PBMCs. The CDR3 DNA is TGCAGCGTTGGGAACGACGGGGTAGCTTTCTTT. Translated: CSVGNDGVAFF.